Shown below are 32 T cell receptor beta chains from a single sample sequenced in a study of metastatic and nonmetastatic thyroid tumors. Among the patients, none had received any treatment before thyroid surgery. TCRdb reanalyzed the PCR reads with MiXCR. The sample records some 93,000 clones, about an eighth being singletons. Source material: blood. These receptors were obtained from a female donor with papillary thyroid cancer or a benign thyroid nodule (not recorded which). Some clones in this sample may be carry-over from other donors' samples.

This clone has at least ten counts. The V gene is TRBV7-9, the J gene TRBJ1-2; D may be TRBD1 (5 bases). This CDR3 region has 15 residues. V was clipped by 1 base and J by 0 bases, with 9 bases between them. Germline loops: CDR1 SEHNR, CDR2 FQNEAQ (reference sequence). The CDR3 sequence is CASSLGGSANYGYTF. The CDR3, as DNA: TGTGCCAGCAGCTTAGGGGGCTCAGCTAACTATGGCTACACCTTC.

This clone was counted many times. The V and J genes are TRBV9 and TRBJ1-5, with D uncertain. The CDR3 totals 14 residues. Germline V gene sequence: CDR1 SGDLS, CDR2 YYNGEE. The germline V and J ends were trimmed by 0 bases and 1 base, with 5 bases remaining between them. CDR3 in DNA: TGTGCCAGCAGCGTAGGCTCCAGCAATCAGCCCCAGCATTTT. This gives the protein CASSVGSSNQPQHF. The variable domain in full, completed from reference TRBV9 and TRBJ1-5, reads DSGVTQTPKHLITATGQRVTLRCSPRSGDLSVYWYQQSLDQGLQFLIQYYNGEERAKGNILERFSAQQFPDLHSELNLSSLELGDSALYFCASSVGSSNQPQHFGDGTRLSIL.

This clone was recorded many times. J is TRBJ1-5 and V is TRBV28, with D unclear. Germline V CDR1 and CDR2: MDHEN, SYDVKM. V lost 10 bases, J lost 4 bases, and 11 bases lay in between. This CDR3 is built from 12 residues. The DNA for the CDR3 is TGTGCCAATTCGGGTCTGAATCAGCCCCAGCATTTT. It translates to CANSGLNQPQHF.

This clone was detected ten times or more. This rearrangement joins TRBV7-6 to TRBJ2-6; no clear D gene. The germline V gene has CDR1 SGHVS and CDR2 FNYEAQ. V lost 1 base and J lost 0, with 13 bases in between. The length of the CDR3 is 18 residues. The DNA of the CDR3 is TGTGCCAGCAGCTTAGAGGTGGACCCTAGCTCTGGGGCCAACGTCCTGACTTTC. Its translation: CASSLEVDPSSGANVLTF.

This clone was seen a handful of times. Possible read error: a much larger clone is one base away. This same CDR3 is encoded by further DNA sequences in the sample. DNA for the CDR3: TGTGCCAGCAGCCCCAGAACAGGGCCAGCCTCTGGGGCCAACGTCCTGACTTTC. Translated, it gives CASSPRTGPASGANVLTF. This rearrangement joins TRBV4-2 to TRBJ2-6, with D possibly being TRBD1 (6 bases). The V end was cut by 4 bases, the J end by 0 bases, with 16 bases between. The CDR3 runs 18 residues. Germline V lookup: CDR1 LGHNA, CDR2 YNFKEQ.

This clone was recorded many times. This may be a read error, as it is one base from a much larger clone. The CDR3 end shows no conserved phenylalanine or tryptophan, and so a read error is likely. The DNA of the CDR3 is TGTGCCAGCAGTAGGGACAGGGAGGGAAACACCATATATTCT. Amino acids: CASSRDREGNTIYS. This chain uses TRBV6-1 with TRBJ1-3; 9 bases align to TRBD1. Germline lookup yields CDR1 MNHNS and CDR2 SASEGT. With 5 bases clipped from V and 4 bases from J, the junction kept 3 bases outside the gene matches. The length of the CDR3 is 14 residues.

Of note for this clone: A much bigger clone sits one base away, suggesting this may be a read error. The chain links TRBV7-8 to TRBJ2-5, with TRBD1 identical over 10 bases. The CDR3 is 15 amino acids. Germline CDR1 is SGHVS and CDR2 is FQNEAQ. V lost 3 bases to trimming and J lost 5 bases; unmatched junction nucleotides: 6. In nucleotides, the CDR3 is TGTGCCAGCAGCTTGGGACAGGGGATTTGGGAGACCCAGTACTTC. This encodes CASSLGQGIWETQYF.

This clone has just one count. At one boundary the junction diverges from the germline segment, which might be a read error. The rearrangement links TRBV4-3 to TRBJ1-1; D remains unclear. The CDR3 spans 13 residues. The germline CDR1 and CDR2 sequences are LGHNA and YSLEER. CDR3 nucleotide sequence: TGCGCCAGCAGCCAATTACTAGCGGGAGATCTTTCCTTC. Translated, it gives CASSQLLAGDLSF.

Regarding this clone: The junction shows a germline mismatch at one end, possibly a read error. The rearrangement joins TRBV30 to TRBJ2-3; D unclear. Germline V lookup: CDR1 GTSNPN, CDR2 SVGIG (reference sequence). This CDR3 has 12 residues. CDR3 region: CSCRHTTDTQYF. Here the CDR3 DNA reads TGTTCCTGTAGGCACACCACAGATACGCAGTATTTT. Full variable domain (missing parts from reference TRBV30 and TRBJ2-3): SQTIHQWPATLVQPVGSPLSLECTVEGTSNPNLYWYRQAAGRGLQLLFYSVGIGQISSEVPQNLSASRPQDRQFILSSKKLLLSDSGFYLCSCRHTTDTQYFGPGTRLTVL.

This clone was seen once. CDR3 residues: CSGAEGFGGELFF. The CDR3 DNA sequence: TGTTCCGGTGCAGAGGGGTTCGGCGGGGAGCTGTTTTTT. The chain uses TRBV7-9 and TRBJ2-2; D is possibly TRBD1 or TRBD2 (5 bases each). Per germline, CDR1 SEHNR and CDR2 FQNEAQ (reference sequence). The CDR3 is 13 amino acids.

This clone showed up many times. The chain carries TRBV11-2 and TRBJ1-6; tentatively, D is TRBD1 (6 bases). The CDR3 consists of 16 residues. Germline V CDR1 and CDR2: SGHAT, FQNNGV. Trimming pared 2 bases from V and 8 bases from J, leaving 16 bases between. The CDR3, as DNA: TGTGCCAGCAGCTTAAATACCGGGGGGCGGGATTCACCCCTCCACTTT. It specifies CASSLNTGGRDSPLHF.

This clone has at least ten counts. The chain joins TRBV28 to TRBJ1-1; 10 nucleotides match TRBD1. This CDR3 contains 13 residues. Trimming removed 6 bases from V and 4 bases from J; junction bases left unmatched: 2. Germline values: CDR1 MDHEN, CDR2 SYDVKM. CDR3 in amino acids: CASRGQGGTEAFF. The CDR3 bases are TGTGCCAGCAGAGGACAGGGGGGCACTGAAGCTTTCTTT. The whole variable domain, filled in from reference TRBV28 and TRBJ1-1, reads DVKVTQSSRYLVKRTGEKVFLECVQDMDHENMFWYRQDPGLGLRLIYFSYDVKMKEKGDIPEGYSVSREKKERFSLILESASTNQTSMYLCASRGQGGTEAFFGQGTRLTVV.

There are many counts of this clone. The chain has TRBV11-1 and TRBJ2-3; 9 positions agree with TRBD1. This CDR3 region has 17 residues. Germline CDR1 SGHAT, CDR2 FQDESV (reference sequence). With 5 bases clipped from V and 5 bases from J, the junction kept 14 bases outside the gene matches. In DNA, the CDR3 is TGTGCCAGCAGCAACCCACAGGGGGCGGACTTCAGAGATACGCAGTATTTT. As protein: CASSNPQGADFRDTQYF.

This clone was picked up many times. The V call is TRBV5-6, the J call TRBJ1-1; TRBD1 aligns across 7 bases. Germline CDR1 SGHDT, CDR2 YYEEEE. Germline trimming cut 3 bases from V and 8 bases from J; bases unmatched to any gene: 7. CDR3 length: 13 amino acids. CDR3 in amino acids: CASSWVDRVEAFF. CDR3 in DNA: TGTGCCAGCAGCTGGGTAGACAGGGTGGAAGCTTTCTTT.

Ten or more counts support this clone. The rearrangement joins TRBV20-1 to TRBJ2-1; 12 positions match TRBD2. The CDR3 is made up of 16 amino acids. The germline CDR1 and CDR2 sequences are DFQATT and SNEGSKA (reference sequence). V was clipped by 4 bases and J by 5 bases; unmatched bases: 9. This chain's CDR3 is CSATPLAGGNHNEQFF. The CDR3 region has the DNA TGCAGTGCTACCCCCCTAGCGGGAGGGAACCACAATGAGCAGTTCTTC.

There are many counts of this clone. The chain carries TRBV10-3 and TRBJ1-2; the D gene is possibly TRBD1 (5 bases). Germline-derived CDR1 and CDR2 are ENHRY and SYGVKD. V lost 3 bases and J lost 3, with 11 bases in between. This CDR3 is 14 amino acids long. The CDR3 loop reads CAISEGAGDYGYTF. Written as DNA, the CDR3 is TGTGCCATCAGTGAAGGGGCCGGGGACTATGGCTACACCTTC.

This clone was observed many times. The genes are TRBV28 and TRBJ1-4, with D unclear. CDR1 is MDHEN and CDR2 is SYDVKM in the germline V gene. The CDR3 totals 14 residues. Trimming took 7 bases from V and 5 from J, leaving 14 bases between them. The CDR3 region has the DNA TGTGCCAGCACCCCTGACCCGGGGAATGAAAAACTGTTTTTT. Residues: CASTPDPGNEKLFF. Variable domain in full (rest from reference TRBV28 and TRBJ1-4): DVKVTQSSRYLVKRTGEKVFLECVQDMDHENMFWYRQDPGLGLRLIYFSYDVKMKEKGDIPEGYSVSREKKERFSLILESASTNQTSMYLCASTPDPGNEKLFFGSGTQLSVL.

This clone was counted many times. The J gene is TRBJ2-3, the V gene TRBV27; TRBD2 matches 13 bases. V shed 1 base and J 3 bases; nucleotides not matched to a gene: 7. The CDR3 loop spans 18 amino acids. CDR1 and CDR2 (germline): MNHEY, SMNVEV (reference sequence). DNA of the CDR3: TGTGCCAGCAGTTTATTACCGGGGGGACTAGCGGGGACAGATACGCAGTATTTT. The encoded protein is CASSLLPGGLAGTDTQYF.

V and J are TRBV9 and TRBJ1-5, with no clear D. CDR3 length equals 15 residues. V lost 0 bases, J lost 3 bases, and 10 bases lay in between. The germline V gene encodes CDR1 SGDLS and CDR2 YYNGEE. The CDR3 nucleotides are TGTGCCAGCAGCGTAGGAGGGAAGACCAATCAGCCCCAGCATTTT. Translating gives CASSVGGKTNQPQHF.

To note about this clone: A read error may be the cause here, since a much bigger clone is one base away. V and J are TRBV7-7 and TRBJ2-1, with TRBD2 matching over 10 bases. CDR1 SSHAT and CDR2 FNYEAQ come from the germline V gene (reference sequence). The CDR3 covers 15 residues. This CDR3 is CASSLASGSHGEQFF. DNA for the CDR3: TGTGCTAGCAGCTTAGCTAGCGGGAGTCACGGTGAGCAGTTCTTC.

This clone showed up many times. Other DNA sequences in this sample translate to the same CDR3. The J gene is TRBJ1-2, the V gene TRBV27; TRBD1 might be the D (5 bases). V lost 5 bases to trimming and J lost 8 bases, with 18 bases between them. Per germline, CDR1 MNHEY and CDR2 SMNVEV (reference sequence). The CDR3 loop spans 14 amino acids. The CDR3: CASSPRDLTGGYTF. DNA of the CDR3: TGTGCCAGCAGTCCCAGGGACTTGACGGGGGGCTACACCTTC.

This clone was counted ten times or more. The chain is built from TRBV30 and TRBJ2-4; 14 bases line up with TRBD2. Germline assignment: CDR1 GTSNPN and CDR2 SVGIG (reference sequence). This CDR3 is built from 14 residues. Germline trimming cut 2 bases from V and 13 bases from J; bases unmatched to any gene: 7. The CDR3 region has the DNA TGTGCCTGGAGTACGGGACTAGCGGGAGTAAAACAGTACTTC. This encodes CAWSTGLAGVKQYF.

In its sample, this clone was seen many times. The chain combines TRBV20-1 with TRBJ1-6, with a weak D call TRBD1 (6 bases). Germline loops: CDR1 DFQATT, CDR2 SNEGSKA (reference sequence). Between the trimmed V and J ends, which lost 2 bases and 7 bases, there was a span of 9 bases. CDR3 length: 13 residues. CDR3 protein: CSARYTGNSPLHF. The CDR3 DNA reads as TGCAGTGCTAGATACACAGGGAATTCACCCCTCCACTTT.

This chain uses TRBV6-2 or TRBV6-3 with TRBJ2-3; D call uncertain. V lost 7 bases and J lost 1, with 9 bases in between. CDR3 size: 13 residues. Looked up from germline, CDR1 is MNHEY and CDR2 is SVGEGT. This chain's CDR3 is CASTWSGTDTQYF. For the CDR3, the DNA is TGTGCCAGCACCTGGAGTGGCACAGATACGCAGTATTTT.

This clone appeared a single time. The V gene is TRBV11-3, the J gene TRBJ2-7; the D gene is possibly TRBD1 (5 bases). Germline V gives CDR1 SGHNT, CDR2 YENEEA. The V and J ends lost 7 bases and 1 base respectively, with 17 bases between them. The CDR3 loop spans 15 amino acids. The CDR3: CASTLRGWDSYEQYF. The CDR3 DNA is TGTGCCAGCACCCTAAGGGGTTGGGATTCCTACGAGCAGTACTTC.

This clone has ten or more counts. The V gene is TRBV12-3 or TRBV12-4, the J gene TRBJ2-5; possible D gene TRBD1, 5 bases. The V end lost 1 base, the J end lost 7 bases, and 13 bases lay between the germline ends. This CDR3 has 14 residues. CDR3 sequence (DNA): TGTGCCAGCAGTTTAGTCCCAGGGAAGGGGACCCAGTACTTC. It is translated as CASSLVPGKGTQYF.

This clone was detected many times. V gene TRBV27 combines with J gene TRBJ1-2; 7 bases fit TRBD1. V shed 3 bases and J 4 bases; nucleotides not matched to a gene: 5. The CDR3 covers 14 residues. Per the germline V gene, CDR1 is MNHEY and CDR2 is SMNVEV (reference sequence). CDR3 sequence reads: CASSFDRAGYGYTF. The CDR3 nucleotides are TGTGCCAGCAGTTTCGACAGGGCTGGCTATGGCTACACCTTC.

In this sample, this clone turned up many times. The rearrangement joins TRBV19 to TRBJ2-6; tentative D call: TRBD2 (5 bases). Deletions cut 1 base from V and 2 bases from J, with 6 bases between. Germline lookup yields CDR1 LNHDA and CDR2 SQIVND (reference sequence). The CDR3 is 15 residues long. The chain's CDR3 is CASSIVGAGANVLTF. CDR3 bases: TGTGCCAGTAGTATAGTCGGGGCTGGGGCCAACGTCCTGACTTTC.

This clone was counted ten times or more. The gene calls are TRBV20-1 and TRBJ2-7; D might be TRBD1 (6 bases). The germline CDR1 and CDR2 sequences are DFQATT and SNEGSKA (reference sequence). The CDR3 has 13 amino acids. The V end was cut by 4 bases, the J end by 4 bases, with 14 bases between. CDR3 loop: CSATPGTPYEQYF. For the CDR3, the DNA is TGCAGTGCTACCCCCGGGACACCGTACGAGCAGTACTTC.

Turning to this clone: This may stem from a read error, because a much larger clone lies one nucleotide away. The V gene is TRBV30, the J gene TRBJ2-1; 8 bases are a match to TRBD1. This CDR3 is 17 amino acids long. Per the germline V gene, CDR1 is GTSNPN and CDR2 is SVGIG (reference sequence). Trimming removed 3 bases from V and 9 bases from J; junction bases left unmatched: 19. The CDR3 here is CAWRDYFVGTGVPEQFF. As DNA, the CDR3 is TGTGCCTGGAGAGATTACTTCGTTGGGACAGGCGTTCCTGAGCAGTTCTTC.

This clone was picked up many times. This chain links TRBV9 with TRBJ2-7, with 13 bases matching TRBD2. The CDR3 has 15 amino acids. CDR1 and CDR2 (germline): SGDLS, YYNGEE. Trimming cost V 4 bases and J 2 bases; bases outside gene matches: 3. CDR3 region: CASSPLAGGPYEQYF. The CDR3 nucleotides are TGTGCCAGCAGCCCACTAGCGGGAGGGCCCTACGAGCAGTACTTC. Full variable domain (missing parts from reference TRBV9 and TRBJ2-7): DSGVTQTPKHLITATGQRVTLRCSPRSGDLSVYWYQQSLDQGLQFLIQYYNGEERAKGNILERFSAQQFPDLHSELNLSSLELGDSALYFCASSPLAGGPYEQYFGPGTRLTVT.

This clone was seen repeatedly, ten times or more. The CDR3 coding sequence is TGTGCCAGCAGCCCACCAAAGCGAAACACTGAAGCTTTCTTT. Protein: CASSPPKRNTEAFF. This chain joins TRBV7-9 and TRBJ1-1; D not resolved. CDR3 length equals 14 residues. V lost 5 bases and J 2 bases, leaving 12 bases between the germline ends. The germline gives CDR1 SEHNR, CDR2 FQNEAQ (reference sequence).